The rows below give T cell receptor beta chains drawn from one sample of a study of cytomegalovirus exposure and HLA in healthy donors. Libraries were prepared by immunoSEQ multiplex PCR; TCRdb keeps only in-frame clonotypes and omits some of them. The repertoire holds 200,000 or so clones, with approximately 81% as singletons. Sequencing was done on a sample of PBMCs. These TCRs come from a boy younger than 18 in good health and CMV-seronegative. CDR3s include the opening cysteine and the closing phenylalanine or tryptophan. The D gene is left open where the match is weak. The size entry is marked missing in some rows and otherwise reads once, few, many or a size class.

j_gene,abundance,v_gene,d_gene,CDR3aa
TRBJ1-2,-,TRBV5-1,TRBD1,CASSRLTGGSGGYTF
TRBJ1-2,-,TRBV7-3,TRBD1,CASSPNWGQPDGYTF
TRBJ2-1,-,TRBV13,TRBD2,CASSSGVGQAGDSYNEQFF
TRBJ2-7,-,TRBV6-1,TRBD1,CASKPGGLSYEQYF
TRBJ1-1,-,TRBV7-9,-,CASSLGTWGAFF
TRBJ1-1,-,TRBV4-1,-,CASSQVGVTRGTEAFF
TRBJ2-3,-,TRBV7-9,TRBD1,CASSPRDRGTDTQYF
TRBJ2-3,-,TRBV13,TRBD2,CASSPSTGLGADTQYF
TRBJ2-7,once,TRBV29-1,TRBD1,CSVEGPGQGSFRANEQYF
TRBJ1-1,-,TRBV5-4,-,CASSLPQGGVEAFF
TRBJ1-2,once,TRBV30,-,CAWMEGNYGYTF
TRBJ1-2,-,TRBV5-6,TRBD1,CASSVATGTENYGYTF
TRBJ1-2,-,TRBV29-1,-,CSVEDLRLEGYYGYTF
TRBJ1-1,-,TRBV27,-,CASSPNRVDTEAFF
TRBJ2-7,-,TRBV23-1,TRBD1,CASTRTGSYEQYF
TRBJ2-1,-,TRBV30,TRBD1,CAWTRDRGYNEQFF
-,once,TRBV29-1,-,CSVTSTSYEQYF
TRBJ1-6,-,TRBV4-1,-,CASSQGSRGSPLHF
TRBJ1-1,once,TRBV4-2,-,CASSQIQGGLTFF
TRBJ2-1,-,TRBV10-3,-,CAISWGGGPNNEQFF
TRBJ1-2,-,TRBV5-6,-,CASSSQGEWTGYTF
TRBJ2-3,-,TRBV2,-,CASRPTASTDTQYF
TRBJ2-1,-,TRBV12-5,TRBD1,CASGNPGQGDNEQFF
TRBJ2-3,-,TRBV5-4,-,CASSSYSRDPTDTQYF
TRBJ2-7,-,TRBV9,-,CASSVALSHSYEQYF
TRBJ2-3,-,TRBV6-5,TRBD2,CASTSDTDAQYF
TRBJ2-7,-,TRBV25-1,-,CASSFEIYEQYF
TRBJ1-2,-,TRBV9,-,CASNAGGGDNYGYTF
TRBJ2-7,-,TRBV18,TRBD2,CASSPRLAGAYEQYF
TRBJ1-5,once,TRBV19,TRBD1,CASSIDLPGTGRLQPQHF
TRBJ2-1,-,TRBV4-2,TRBD2,CASSQDGTSGRYEQFF
TRBJ2-7,-,TRBV27,TRBD2,CASSPRLAGDYEQYF
TRBJ1-3,-,TRBV5-6,TRBD1,CASSEGQRNTIYF
TRBJ1-2,few,TRBV7-8,-,CASSPHSPTGGDGYTF
TRBJ1-2,-,TRBV5-1,-,CASSLFNRDGYTF
TRBJ2-7,-,TRBV4-3,TRBD2,CASSQTSGHYEQYF
TRBJ1-1,-,TRBV10-3,-,CAISETRGLEAFF
TRBJ2-2,-,TRBV28,TRBD2,CASTVAGGVGAGELFF
TRBJ1-3,once,TRBV7-6,-,CASSLRTAETRGNTIYF
TRBJ1-1,-,TRBV4-3,TRBD1,CASSQGLTGTGLPEAFF
TRBJ2-7,few,TRBV4-1,-,CASSQVSATDEQYF
TRBJ1-1,-,TRBV5-1,-,CASSRDIGTEAFF
TRBJ1-2,-,TRBV30,-,CAWRKRNYGYTF
TRBJ1-5,-,TRBV6-1,TRBD1,CASSFRDREGQPQHF
TRBJ2-2,-,TRBV27,TRBD2,CASSLYGLAGYTGELFF
TRBJ1-1,-,TRBV5-6,-,CASSLMSSEAFF
TRBJ1-1,-,TRBV29-1,-,CSDSTGRNTEAFF
TRBJ2-4,-,TRBV7-2,-,CASSLSGSKNIQYF
TRBJ2-1,-,TRBV27,TRBD1,CASKEARGRNEQFF
TRBJ1-1,-,TRBV13,-,CASSLGIEAFF
TRBJ2-7,-,TRBV28,-,CASSLVLYYEQYF
TRBJ2-4,-,TRBV6-5,-,CASRSTGSPQYF
TRBJ2-7,-,TRBV7-9,TRBD1,CASSRTGEPYEQYF
TRBJ2-7,-,TRBV12-5,TRBD2,CASGRTSGGSYEQYF
TRBJ1-5,-,TRBV27,TRBD1,CASRQTGGGVQPQHF